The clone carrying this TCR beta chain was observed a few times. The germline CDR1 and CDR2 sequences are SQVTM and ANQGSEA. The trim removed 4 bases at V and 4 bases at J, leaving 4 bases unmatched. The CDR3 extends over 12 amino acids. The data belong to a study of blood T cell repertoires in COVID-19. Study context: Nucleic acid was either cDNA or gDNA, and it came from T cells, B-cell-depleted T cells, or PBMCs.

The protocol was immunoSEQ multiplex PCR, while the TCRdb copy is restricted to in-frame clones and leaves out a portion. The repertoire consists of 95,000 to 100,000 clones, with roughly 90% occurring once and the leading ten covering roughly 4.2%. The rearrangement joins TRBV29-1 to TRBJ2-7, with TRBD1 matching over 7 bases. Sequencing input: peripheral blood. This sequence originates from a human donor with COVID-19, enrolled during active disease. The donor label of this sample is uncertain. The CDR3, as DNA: TGCAGCGTTGCCGGGACAGCATACGAGCAGTACTTC. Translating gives CSVAGTAYEQYF.